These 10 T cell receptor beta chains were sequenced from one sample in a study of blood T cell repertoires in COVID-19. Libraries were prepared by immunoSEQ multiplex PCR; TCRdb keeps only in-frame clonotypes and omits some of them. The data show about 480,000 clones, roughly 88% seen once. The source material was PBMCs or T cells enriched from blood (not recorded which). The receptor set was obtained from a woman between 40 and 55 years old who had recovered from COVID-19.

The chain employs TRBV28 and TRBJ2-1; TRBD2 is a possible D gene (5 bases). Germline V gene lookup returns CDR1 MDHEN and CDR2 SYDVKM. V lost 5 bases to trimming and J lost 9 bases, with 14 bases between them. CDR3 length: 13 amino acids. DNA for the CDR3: TGTGCCAGCAGTACTAGGGCATTTGGTGAGCAGTTCTTC. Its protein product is CASSTRAFGEQFF.

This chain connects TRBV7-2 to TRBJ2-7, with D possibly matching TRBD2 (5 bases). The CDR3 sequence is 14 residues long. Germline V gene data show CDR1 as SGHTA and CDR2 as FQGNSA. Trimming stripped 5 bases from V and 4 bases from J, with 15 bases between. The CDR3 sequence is CASSPRGALYEQYF. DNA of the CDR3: TGTGCCAGCAGCCCCCGGGGTGCTCTTTACGAGCAGTACTTC.

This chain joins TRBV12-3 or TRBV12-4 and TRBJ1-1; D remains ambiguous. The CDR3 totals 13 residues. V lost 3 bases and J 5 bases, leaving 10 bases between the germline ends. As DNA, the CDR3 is TGTGCCAGCAGTTTTTCCCCGGGGACTGAAGCTTTCTTT. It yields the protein CASSFSPGTEAFF.

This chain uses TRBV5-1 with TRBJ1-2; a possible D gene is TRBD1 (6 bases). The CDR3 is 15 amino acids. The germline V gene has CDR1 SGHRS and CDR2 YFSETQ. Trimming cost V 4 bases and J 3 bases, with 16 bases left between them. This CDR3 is CASSPGHGVDYGYTF. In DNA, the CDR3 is TGCGCCAGCAGCCCGGGACACGGGGTGGACTATGGCTACACCTTC.

The chain's CDR3 is CASSRYSGATNEKLFF. In DNA form, the CDR3 reads TGTGCCAGCAGTCGATACTCAGGGGCAACTAATGAAAAACTGTTTTTT. This chain uses TRBV27 with TRBJ1-4; D is possibly TRBD1 (6 bases). This CDR3 contains 16 residues. The ends were cut back, 5 bases at V and 0 bases at J, with 13 bases in the middle. The germline gives CDR1 MNHEY, CDR2 SMNVEV (reference sequence).

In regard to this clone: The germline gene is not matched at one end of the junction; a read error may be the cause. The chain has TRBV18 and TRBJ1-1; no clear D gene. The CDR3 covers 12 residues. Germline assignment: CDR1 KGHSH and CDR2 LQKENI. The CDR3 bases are TGTGCCAGCTCACCGGTTTCCCCAGTTTTCTTATTT. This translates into CASSPVSPVFLF.

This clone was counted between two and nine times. CDR3 amino acids: CASSYDSSGNTIYF. As DNA, the CDR3 is TGTGCCAGCAGTTACGACAGCTCTGGAAACACCATATATTTT. The V and J genes are TRBV6-5 and TRBJ1-3, with a tentative D call TRBD1 (5 bases). CDR1 is MNHEY and CDR2 is SVGAGI in the germline V gene. This CDR3 has 14 residues. Trimming removed 2 bases from V and 0 bases from J, with 5 bases in between.

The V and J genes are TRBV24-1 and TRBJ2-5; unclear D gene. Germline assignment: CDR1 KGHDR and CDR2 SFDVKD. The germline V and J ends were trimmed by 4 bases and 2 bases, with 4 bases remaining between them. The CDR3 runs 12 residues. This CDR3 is CATSDHQETQYF. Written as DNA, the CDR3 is TGTGCCACCAGTGACCATCAAGAGACCCAGTACTTC.

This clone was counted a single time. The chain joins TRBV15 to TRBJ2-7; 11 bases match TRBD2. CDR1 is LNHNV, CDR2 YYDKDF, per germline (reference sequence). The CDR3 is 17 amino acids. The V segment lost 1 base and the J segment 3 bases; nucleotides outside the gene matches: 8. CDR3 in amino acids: CATSRATSGARGYEQYF. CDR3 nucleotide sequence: TGTGCCACCAGCAGAGCGACTAGCGGGGCCAGAGGCTACGAGCAGTACTTC.

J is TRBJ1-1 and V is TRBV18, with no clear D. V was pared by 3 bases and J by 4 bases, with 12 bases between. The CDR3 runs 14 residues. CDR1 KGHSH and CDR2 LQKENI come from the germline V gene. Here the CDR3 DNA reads TGTGCCAGCTCACCTCTGCGCGAGGGCACTGAAGCTTTCTTT. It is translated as CASSPLREGTEAFF.